This TCR beta chain was sequenced in a study of blood T cells in healthy people across ages. It was with a sample-barcoded 5' primer and a J-beta primer mix that a second PCR of about 7 to 12 cycles was run. TCRdb used MiXCR to reprocess the 5' RACE reads, holding one entry per CDR3 protein. The profile shows about 1.6 million distinct CDR3 sequences, roughly 32% of them singletons. Germline CDR1 SGHVS, CDR2 FNYEAQ. The CDR3 length is 16 residues. Trimming shortened V by 5 bases and J by 3 bases, and 19 bases separated the two germline ends. This clonotype was counted only a few times. What it binds is not known. Study observations and caveats: There was no known CMV status for donors, so expanded clonotype changes were possibly confounded.

This sequence originates from a woman in her thirties in good health. The source material was blood. The chain couples TRBV7-6 to TRBJ2-5, with D perhaps TRBD2 (6 bases). CDR3 sequence: CASSRPGGLLEETQYF. The CDR3, as DNA: TGTGCCAGCAGCCGGCCAGGCGGACTACTCGAAGAGACCCAGTACTTC.